This T cell receptor (beta chain) was captured by sequencing in a study of blood T cell repertoires in COVID-19. The CDR3 consists of 14 residues. From germline, CDR1 is WNHNN and CDR2 SYGVQD (reference sequence). V lost 6 bases and J lost 5; bases outside the gene matches: 7. Measured with immunoSEQ multiplex PCR; TCRdb has only the in-frame clones, and not every one. The sample carries a few hundred thousand clones, more than 70% recorded once. This chain uses TRBV10-1 with TRBJ2-7; 10 positions agree with TRBD2. This receptor was taken from a man aged 35 to 55 in a cohort exposed to, infected with or recovered from COVID-19 (not recorded which). The sequenced sample was PBMCs or T cells enriched from blood (not recorded which). The CDR3 here is CASSAGTSANEQYF. In nucleotides, the CDR3 is TGCGCCAGCAGCGCCGGGACTAGCGCCAACGAGCAGTACTTC.